This paragraph covers one T cell receptor beta chain sequence. Antigen specificity is unknown. The assay was run at deep level. In the original analysis: Quality scores were absent from the junction-only immunoSEQ sequences, so filtering differed. The repertoire was sequenced with immunoSEQ multiplex PCR; TCRdb's copy has only in-frame clones and lacks some. V and J calls and clone size are copied from that table; D and trimming were computed from the DNA. Of under 2,000,000 clones listed, about 94% are singletons. This entry is derived from a study of shared clonotypes between healthy human individuals. The naive CD8 population came from CD45RO-negative cells selected for CCR7, without terminally differentiated effector memory CD45RA+ cells. General study results and limits: Some naive CD4 clonotypes, roughly 4.7%, turned up in common across a handful of donors.

Germline V lookup: CDR1 MNHNY, CDR2 SVGAGI (reference sequence). CDR3 length equals 15 residues. The V end was cut by 5 bases, the J end by 4 bases, with 15 bases between. Sequenced material: naive CD8+ T cells sorted from blood. The V call is TRBV6-6, the J call TRBJ1-5; D remains unclear. The TCR was taken from a man aged 18 to 30 in good health. CDR3 protein: CASSPREVRNQPQHF. The CDR3 region has the DNA TGTGCCAGCAGTCCCCGGGAGGTCAGGAATCAGCCCCAGCATTTT.